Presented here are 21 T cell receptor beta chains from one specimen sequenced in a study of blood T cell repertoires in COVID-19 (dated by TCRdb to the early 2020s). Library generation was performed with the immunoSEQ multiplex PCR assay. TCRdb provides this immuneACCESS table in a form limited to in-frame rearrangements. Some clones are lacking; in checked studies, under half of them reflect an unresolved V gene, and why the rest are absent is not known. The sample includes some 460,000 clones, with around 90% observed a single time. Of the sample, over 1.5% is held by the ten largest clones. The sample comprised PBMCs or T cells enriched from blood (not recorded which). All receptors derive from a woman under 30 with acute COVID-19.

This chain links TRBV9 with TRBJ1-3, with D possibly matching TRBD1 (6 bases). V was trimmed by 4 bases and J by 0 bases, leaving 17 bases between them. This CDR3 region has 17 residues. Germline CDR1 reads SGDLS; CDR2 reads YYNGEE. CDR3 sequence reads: CASSLIGGGLSGNTIYF. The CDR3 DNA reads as TGTGCCAGCAGCCTAATTGGGGGCGGACTCTCTGGAAACACCATATATTTT.

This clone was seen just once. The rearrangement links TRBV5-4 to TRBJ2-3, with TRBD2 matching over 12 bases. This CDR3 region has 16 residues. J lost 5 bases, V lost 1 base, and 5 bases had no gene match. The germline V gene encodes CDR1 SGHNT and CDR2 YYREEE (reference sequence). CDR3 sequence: CASSLSSGRGRDTQYF. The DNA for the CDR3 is TGTGCCAGCAGCTTGTCTAGCGGGAGGGGCAGAGATACGCAGTATTTT.

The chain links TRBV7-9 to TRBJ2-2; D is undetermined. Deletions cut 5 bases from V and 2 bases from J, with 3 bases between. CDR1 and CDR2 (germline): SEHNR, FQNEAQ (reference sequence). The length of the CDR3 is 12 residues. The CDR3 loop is CASSPNTGELFF. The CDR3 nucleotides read TGTGCCAGCAGCCCTAACACCGGGGAGCTGTTTTTT.

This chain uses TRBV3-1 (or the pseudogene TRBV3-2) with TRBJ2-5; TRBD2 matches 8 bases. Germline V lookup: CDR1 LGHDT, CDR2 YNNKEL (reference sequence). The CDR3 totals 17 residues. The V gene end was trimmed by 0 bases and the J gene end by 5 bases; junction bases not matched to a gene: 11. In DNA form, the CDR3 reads TGTGCCAGCAGCCAAGAAATCAGTCGGGGGGGCCGGGAGACCCAGTACTTC. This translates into CASSQEISRGGRETQYF.

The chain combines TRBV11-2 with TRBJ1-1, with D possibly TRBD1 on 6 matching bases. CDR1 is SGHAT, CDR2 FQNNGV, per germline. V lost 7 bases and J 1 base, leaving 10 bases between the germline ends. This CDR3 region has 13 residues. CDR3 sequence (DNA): TGTGCCAGCAAGGGGGGGGAGAACACTGAAGCTTTCTTT. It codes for CASKGGENTEAFF.

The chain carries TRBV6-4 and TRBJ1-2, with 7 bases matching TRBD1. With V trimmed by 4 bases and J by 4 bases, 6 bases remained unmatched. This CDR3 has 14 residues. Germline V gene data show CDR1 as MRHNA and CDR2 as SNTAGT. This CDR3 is CASSATTGPYGYTF. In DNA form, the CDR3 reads TGTGCCAGCAGTGCCACGACAGGGCCCTATGGCTACACCTTC.

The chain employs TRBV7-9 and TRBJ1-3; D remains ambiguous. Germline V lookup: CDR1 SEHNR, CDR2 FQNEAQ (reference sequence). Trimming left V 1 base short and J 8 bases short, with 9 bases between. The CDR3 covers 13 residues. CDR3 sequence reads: CASSLDYTYTIYF. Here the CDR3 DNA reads TGTGCCAGCAGCTTAGACTATACCTACACCATATATTTT.

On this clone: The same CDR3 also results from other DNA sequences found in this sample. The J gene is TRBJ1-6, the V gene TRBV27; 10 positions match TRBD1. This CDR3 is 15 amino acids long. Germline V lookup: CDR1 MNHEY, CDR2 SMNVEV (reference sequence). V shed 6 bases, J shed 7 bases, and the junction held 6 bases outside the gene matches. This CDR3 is CASRERTGGNSPLHF. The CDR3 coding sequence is TGTGCCAGCAGAGAACGGACAGGGGGAAATTCACCCCTCCACTTT.

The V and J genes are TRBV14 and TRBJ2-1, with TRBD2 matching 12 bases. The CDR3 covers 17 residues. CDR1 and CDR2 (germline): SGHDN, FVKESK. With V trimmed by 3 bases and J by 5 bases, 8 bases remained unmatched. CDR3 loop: CASSHGVRTSGNNEQFF. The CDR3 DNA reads TGTGCCAGCAGCCACGGGGTGAGGACTAGCGGGAACAATGAGCAGTTCTTC.

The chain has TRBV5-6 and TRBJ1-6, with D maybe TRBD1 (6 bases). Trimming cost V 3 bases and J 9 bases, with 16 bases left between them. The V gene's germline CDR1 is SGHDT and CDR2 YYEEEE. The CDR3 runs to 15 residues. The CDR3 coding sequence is TGTGCCAGCAGCTATAAGGGCAGGGGAAGTTCACCCCTCCACTTT. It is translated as CASSYKGRGSSPLHF.

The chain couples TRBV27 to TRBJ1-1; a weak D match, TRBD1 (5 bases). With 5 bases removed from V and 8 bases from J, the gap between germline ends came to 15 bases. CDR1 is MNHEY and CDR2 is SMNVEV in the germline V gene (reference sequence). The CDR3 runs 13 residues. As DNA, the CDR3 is TGTGCCAGCAGTCTCCGGGGGAGCTACGAAGCTTTCTTT. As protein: CASSLRGSYEAFF.

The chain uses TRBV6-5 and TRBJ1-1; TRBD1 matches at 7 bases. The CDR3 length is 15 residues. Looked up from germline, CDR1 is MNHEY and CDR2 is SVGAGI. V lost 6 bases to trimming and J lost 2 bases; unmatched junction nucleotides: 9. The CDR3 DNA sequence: TGTGCCAGCAGCCGATTACAGGGGCATAACACTGAAGCTTTCTTT. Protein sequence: CASSRLQGHNTEAFF.

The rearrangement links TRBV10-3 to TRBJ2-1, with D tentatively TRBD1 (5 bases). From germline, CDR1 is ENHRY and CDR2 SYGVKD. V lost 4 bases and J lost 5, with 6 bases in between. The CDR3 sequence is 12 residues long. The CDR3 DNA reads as TGTGCCATCAGTGCCAGGGACAATGAGCAGTTCTTC. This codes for CAISARDNEQFF.

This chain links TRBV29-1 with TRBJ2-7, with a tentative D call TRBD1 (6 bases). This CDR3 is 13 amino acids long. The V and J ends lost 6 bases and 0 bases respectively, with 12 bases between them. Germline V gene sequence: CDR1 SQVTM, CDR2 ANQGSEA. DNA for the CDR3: TGCAGCGTCACAGGGCAGAGCTCCTACGAGCAGTACTTC. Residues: CSVTGQSSYEQYF.

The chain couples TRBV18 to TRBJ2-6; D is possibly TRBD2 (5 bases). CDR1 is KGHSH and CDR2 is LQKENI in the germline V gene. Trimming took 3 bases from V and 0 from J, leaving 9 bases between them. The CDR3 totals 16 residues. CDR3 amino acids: CASSPGVGSGANVLTF. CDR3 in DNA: TGTGCCAGCTCACCCGGGGTGGGCTCTGGGGCCAACGTCCTGACTTTC.

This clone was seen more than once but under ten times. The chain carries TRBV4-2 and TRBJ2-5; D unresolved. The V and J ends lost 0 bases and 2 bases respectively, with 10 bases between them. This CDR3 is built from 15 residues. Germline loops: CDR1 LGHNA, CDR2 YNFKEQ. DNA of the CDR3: TGTGCCAGCAGCCAAGAAGCTGCGCGACAAGAGACCCAGTACTTC. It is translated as CASSQEAARQETQYF.

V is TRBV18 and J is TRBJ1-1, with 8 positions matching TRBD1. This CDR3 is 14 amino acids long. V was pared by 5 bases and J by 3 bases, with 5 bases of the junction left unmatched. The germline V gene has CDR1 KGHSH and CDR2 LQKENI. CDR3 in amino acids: CASSDRGAYTEAFF. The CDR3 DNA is TGTGCCAGCTCAGACAGGGGAGCGTACACTGAAGCTTTCTTT.

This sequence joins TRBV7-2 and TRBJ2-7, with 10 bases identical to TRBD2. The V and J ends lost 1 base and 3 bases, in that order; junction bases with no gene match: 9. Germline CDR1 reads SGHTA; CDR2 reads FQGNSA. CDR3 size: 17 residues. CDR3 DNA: TGTGCCAGCAGCTTAGACCGGACTAGCGGATACAACTACGAGCAGTACTTC. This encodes CASSLDRTSGYNYEQYF.

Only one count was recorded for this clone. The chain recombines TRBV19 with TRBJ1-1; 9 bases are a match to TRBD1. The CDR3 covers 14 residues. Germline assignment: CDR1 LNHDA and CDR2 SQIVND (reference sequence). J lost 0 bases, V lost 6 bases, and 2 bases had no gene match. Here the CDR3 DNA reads TGTGCCAGTAGGGACAGGGGAGTGAACACTGAAGCTTTCTTT. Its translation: CASRDRGVNTEAFF.

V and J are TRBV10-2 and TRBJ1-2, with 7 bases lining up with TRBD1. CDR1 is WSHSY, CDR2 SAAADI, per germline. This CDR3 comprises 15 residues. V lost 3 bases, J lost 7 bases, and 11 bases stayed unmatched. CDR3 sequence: CASSDSTRGLFGYTF. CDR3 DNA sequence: TGCGCCAGCAGTGACTCTACCAGGGGGTTGTTTGGCTACACCTTC.

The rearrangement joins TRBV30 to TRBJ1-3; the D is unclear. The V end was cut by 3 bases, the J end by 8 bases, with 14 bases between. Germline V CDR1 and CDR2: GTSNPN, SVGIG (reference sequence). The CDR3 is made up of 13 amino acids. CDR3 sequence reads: CAWRVNARDTIYF. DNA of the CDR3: TGTGCCTGGAGGGTTAACGCTAGAGACACCATATATTTT.